One and the same sample provided the 10 T cell receptor beta chains below, sequenced in a study of blood T cell repertoires in COVID-19. Libraries were prepared by immunoSEQ multiplex PCR; TCRdb keeps only in-frame clonotypes and omits some of them. This sample has under 200,000 clones, with roughly four fifths found just once. The sample was peripheral blood. The source of these receptors is a woman of 80 years or more with acute or convalescent COVID-19.

The chain carries TRBV27 and TRBJ2-7; 9 positions agree with TRBD1. The CDR3 consists of 14 residues. V lost 7 bases and J lost 6; bases outside the gene matches: 10. Germline-derived CDR1 and CDR2 are MNHEY and SMNVEV (reference sequence). The CDR3 DNA reads TGTGCCAGCACTAGAGGGACAGGGTATGGCGAGCAGTACTTC. Residues: CASTRGTGYGEQYF.

V and J are TRBV19 and TRBJ2-3; 8 bases match TRBD1. Trimming removed 5 bases from V and 8 bases from J; junction bases left unmatched: 12. Germline V gene data show CDR1 as LNHDA and CDR2 as SQIVND (reference sequence). The CDR3 is 15 residues long. The CDR3 spells CASSPGQGIVGTQYF. In nucleotides, the CDR3 is TGTGCCAGTAGTCCCGGACAGGGTATAGTGGGTACGCAGTATTTT.

The CDR3 loop is CASQRGRLQPQHF. CDR3 sequence (DNA): TGTGCCAGCCAAAGGGGGCGCCTTCAGCCCCAGCATTTT. The chain combines TRBV2 with TRBJ1-5; 7 bases are a match to TRBD1. V shed 8 bases, J shed 6 bases, and the junction held 7 bases outside the gene matches. Germline CDR1 reads SNHLY; CDR2 reads FYNNEI. This CDR3 comprises 13 residues.

This rearrangement joins TRBV18 to TRBJ1-5; 7 positions match TRBD1. The V segment lost 6 bases and the J segment 5 bases; nucleotides outside the gene matches: 4. The CDR3 runs to 13 residues. Germline CDR1 is KGHSH and CDR2 is LQKENI. The CDR3 sequence is CASSPTGDQPQHF. CDR3 nucleotides: TGTGCCAGCTCGCCTACAGGGGATCAGCCCCAGCATTTT.

The sample holds a few counts of this clone. The J gene is TRBJ1-6, the V gene TRBV7-2; D is possibly TRBD1 (6 bases). This CDR3 has 15 amino acids. The germline V gene encodes CDR1 SGHTA and CDR2 FQGNSA. V lost 3 bases and J lost 3, with 9 bases in between. The CDR3 region has the DNA TGTGCCAGCAGCTTCCGGGACAACTATAATTCACCCCTCCACTTT. Amino acids: CASSFRDNYNSPLHF.

This clone was seen only a few times. V is TRBV2 and J is TRBJ1-4, with 11 bases fitting TRBD1. CDR1 SNHLY and CDR2 FYNNEI come from the germline V gene. The J segment lost 8 bases and the V segment lost 10 bases, leaving 9 bases of the junction unmatched. The CDR3 consists of 14 residues. The CDR3: CATTRDRGKEKLFF. DNA of the CDR3: TGTGCCACTACGAGGGACAGGGGGAAGGAAAAACTGTTTTTT.

The chain is built from TRBV27 and TRBJ2-1; D possibly corresponds to TRBD2 (7 bases). Deletions cut 5 bases from V and 4 bases from J, with 18 bases between. The germline CDR1 and CDR2 sequences are MNHEY and SMNVEV (reference sequence). The CDR3 has 16 residues. DNA of the CDR3: TGTGCCAGCAGTGGAGGGGGACTACCTACGTACAATGAGCAGTTCTTC. It yields the protein CASSGGGLPTYNEQFF.

The V and J genes are TRBV5-1 and TRBJ2-3, with 11 bases that match TRBD2. Per germline, CDR1 SGHRS and CDR2 YFSETQ. The CDR3 loop spans 16 amino acids. V lost 0 bases, J lost 5 bases, and 5 bases stayed unmatched. CDR3 nucleotide sequence: TGCGCCAGCAGCTTGGGGTCTAGCGGGAGGAAAGATACGCAGTATTTT. It is translated as CASSLGSSGRKDTQYF.

J is TRBJ2-1 and V is TRBV6-5; the D is unclear. Trimming left V 2 bases short and J 6 bases short, with 5 bases between. Germline V gene sequence: CDR1 MNHEY, CDR2 SVGAGI. The CDR3 sequence is 12 residues long. The CDR3 DNA follows: TGTGCCAGCAGTTACCTCGGCAATGAGCAGTTCTTC. The encoded protein is CASSYLGNEQFF.

This chain joins TRBV6-2 or TRBV6-3 and TRBJ1-5, with TRBD1 as a possible D gene (6 bases). Between the trimmed V and J ends, which lost 5 bases and 3 bases, there was a span of 23 bases. Germline values: CDR1 MNHEY, CDR2 SVGEGT. The CDR3 runs to 18 residues. Written as DNA, the CDR3 is TGTGCCAGCAGTCAACTCGGGGCAGGGGTGGGAAACAATCAGCCCCAGCATTTT. Translating it yields CASSQLGAGVGNNQPQHF.